The 19 T cell receptor beta chains listed next were all sequenced from one sample in a study of blood T cell repertoires in COVID-19. Here immunoSEQ multiplex PCR was the method, and the copy in TCRdb shows in-frame clones only, minus some. The sample includes 150,000 or so clones, 90% of them seen just once. Sequencing used peripheral blood. All receptors derive from a man in his fifties with acute or convalescent COVID-19.

The chain joins TRBV7-9 to TRBJ1-4; D unresolved. This CDR3 spans 13 amino acids. V was shortened by 5 bases and J by 2 bases, with 6 bases between the two germline ends. Germline lookup yields CDR1 SEHNR and CDR2 FQNEAQ (reference sequence). CDR3 amino acids: CASSPNTNEKLFF. CDR3 nucleotide sequence: TGTGCCAGCAGCCCAAATACTAATGAAAAACTGTTTTTT.

The rearrangement joins TRBV6-5 to TRBJ1-1; 7 positions agree with TRBD1. The ends lost 8 bases at V and 4 bases at J; junction bases unmatched: 7. This CDR3 spans 13 amino acids. CDR1 and CDR2 from the germline V gene are MNHEY and SVGAGI. The CDR3 reads CASSRSGGTEAFF. In DNA form, the CDR3 reads TGTGCCAGCTCTCGGTCAGGGGGCACTGAAGCTTTCTTT.

The chain has TRBV6-2 or TRBV6-3 and TRBJ2-2; the D gene is possibly TRBD1 (6 bases). Deletions cut 4 bases from V and 5 bases from J, with 11 bases between. This CDR3 region has 14 residues. The germline gives CDR1 MNHEY, CDR2 SVGEGT. CDR3 protein: CASSSLRGTGELFF. Written as DNA, the CDR3 is TGTGCCAGCAGTTCGTTAAGGGGGACCGGGGAGCTGTTTTTT.

The V and J genes are TRBV29-1 and TRBJ2-1; TRBD2 agrees at 8 bases. Losses at the gene ends were 7 bases for V and 7 bases for J; bases not matched to a gene: 9. Germline CDR1 reads SQVTM; CDR2 reads ANQGSEA. The CDR3 is made up of 13 amino acids. CDR3 DNA sequence: TGCAGCGCCGAATGGCGGGAGGTAAATGAGCAGTTCTTC. Its protein product is CSAEWREVNEQFF.

V gene TRBV15 combines with J gene TRBJ1-1; 7 bases match TRBD1. The germline CDR1 and CDR2 sequences are LNHNV and YYDKDF (reference sequence). The CDR3 is 15 residues long. V trimming: 1 base; J trimming: 4 bases; junction bases outside the gene matches: 6. The CDR3 nucleotides read TGTGCCACCAGCAGAGGACAGGGAGGAGGCACTGAAGCTTTCTTT. It specifies CATSRGQGGGTEAFF.

The chain recombines TRBV28 with TRBJ1-4, with D unclear. Germline V gene data show CDR1 as MDHEN and CDR2 as SYDVKM. The V end was cut by 6 bases, the J end by 7 bases, with 15 bases between. CDR3 length: 14 amino acids. The CDR3 sequence: CASRSGGLSEKLFF. CDR3 nucleotides: TGTGCCAGCAGGTCAGGAGGATTATCTGAAAAACTGTTTTTT. Using reference TRBV28 and TRBJ1-4 for the parts outside the CDR3, the full variable domain is DVKVTQSSRYLVKRTGEKVFLECVQDMDHENMFWYRQDPGLGLRLIYFSYDVKMKEKGDIPEGYSVSREKKERFSLILESASTNQTSMYLCASRSGGLSEKLFFGSGTQLSVL.

The chain recombines TRBV3-1 (or the pseudogene TRBV3-2) with TRBJ2-1; 7 nucleotides match TRBD2. This CDR3 spans 16 amino acids. Germline V lookup: CDR1 LGHDT, CDR2 YNNKEL (reference sequence). The V segment lost 2 bases and the J segment 6 bases; nucleotides outside the gene matches: 10. The CDR3 protein is CASSQHRGSSGNEQFF. CDR3 DNA: TGTGCCAGCAGCCAACACCGCGGGAGTTCGGGCAATGAGCAGTTCTTC.

The chain joins TRBV2 to TRBJ2-3; no clear D gene. The CDR3 is 13 residues long. V was clipped by 9 bases and J by 2 bases, with 12 bases between them. Looked up from germline, CDR1 is SNHLY and CDR2 is FYNNEI. CDR3 loop: CARTEKATDTQYF. The CDR3 nucleotides read TGTGCCAGGACTGAGAAGGCCACAGATACGCAGTATTTT.

The V gene is TRBV3-1 (or the pseudogene TRBV3-2), the J gene TRBJ1-2; 8 bases agree with TRBD1. V was clipped by 1 base and J by 4 bases; unmatched bases: 5. The CDR3 runs 15 residues. CDR1 and CDR2 from the germline V gene are LGHDT and YNNKEL (reference sequence). The CDR3 spells CASSQVAGGSYGYTF. The CDR3, as DNA: TGTGCCAGCAGCCAAGTGGCAGGGGGCTCCTATGGCTACACCTTC.

The gene calls are TRBV6-2 or TRBV6-3 and TRBJ2-7; 11 bases are shared with TRBD1. The CDR3 is made up of 16 amino acids. The germline CDR1 and CDR2 sequences are MNHEY and SVGEGT. V trimming: 5 bases; J trimming: 0 bases; junction bases outside the gene matches: 6. CDR3 residues: CASSEWTGGGSYEQYV. The CDR3 nucleotides are TGTGCCAGCAGTGAGTGGACAGGGGGCGGCTCCTACGAGCAGTACGTC.

CDR3 sequence reads: CASSIRQGAEEQYF. The CDR3 DNA reads TGTGCCAGCAGCATCCGACAGGGGGCAGAAGAGCAGTACTTC. This chain joins TRBV7-2 and TRBJ2-7; 10 bases align to TRBD1. CDR3 length: 14 amino acids. Germline CDR1 and CDR2: SGHTA and FQGNSA. With 5 bases clipped from V and 7 bases from J, the junction kept 8 bases outside the gene matches.

The genes are TRBV7-8 and TRBJ1-1; no clear D. This CDR3 is 14 amino acids long. In germline, CDR1 is SGHVS, CDR2 FQNEAQ. V dropped 5 bases and J dropped 0 bases, with 10 bases sitting between them. CDR3 residues: CASSHFEMNTEAFF. CDR3 DNA: TGTGCCAGCAGCCACTTCGAAATGAACACTGAAGCTTTCTTT.

The V and J genes are TRBV7-9 and TRBJ1-2; D may be TRBD1 (5 bases). This CDR3 spans 15 amino acids. CDR1 is SEHNR, CDR2 FQNEAQ, per germline (reference sequence). V was trimmed by 6 bases and J by 5 bases, leaving 19 bases between them. The CDR3 spells CASRLGQGSMYGYTF. CDR3 nucleotide sequence: TGTGCCAGCAGGCTAGGCCAGGGAAGTATGTATGGCTACACCTTC.

This clone was seen once. This chain connects TRBV3-1 (or the pseudogene TRBV3-2) to TRBJ2-7, with D perhaps matching TRBD1 (5 bases). The CDR3 is made up of 15 amino acids. CDR1 LGHDT and CDR2 YNNKEL come from the germline V gene (reference sequence). V was trimmed by 3 bases and J by 7 bases, leaving 19 bases between them. The CDR3: CASSHSPKLSGEQYF. DNA of the CDR3: TGTGCCAGCAGCCACTCACCTAAACTTTCAGGGGAGCAGTACTTC.

The CDR3 nucleotides are TGTGCCAGCAGTTTACGAGGATTCGATCAGCCCCAGCATTTT. Translation gives CASSLRGFDQPQHF. The chain employs TRBV27 and TRBJ1-5; no definite D call. Trimming stripped 2 bases from V and 5 bases from J, with 10 bases between. The CDR3 spans 14 residues. Germline CDR1 and CDR2: MNHEY and SMNVEV (reference sequence).

The V call is TRBV9, the J call TRBJ2-5; a possible D gene is TRBD1 (6 bases). Germline CDR1 SGDLS, CDR2 YYNGEE. The CDR3 sequence is 14 residues long. With 3 bases removed from V and 5 bases from J, the gap between germline ends came to 14 bases. The CDR3 DNA reads as TGTGCCAGCAGCGGGTCACAGGGTCCGGAGACCCAGTACTTC. It specifies CASSGSQGPETQYF.

The CDR3 region has the DNA TGTGCCAGCAGTGAGGGGCACGGTGGTTCACCCCTCCACTTT. Translation gives CASSEGHGGSPLHF. The rearrangement uses TRBV25-1 and TRBJ1-6, with D possibly TRBD1 on 5 matching bases. The CDR3 runs to 14 residues. Trimming took 3 bases from V and 9 from J, leaving 12 bases between them. Germline V gene data show CDR1 as MGHDK and CDR2 as SYGVNS.

The chain has TRBV7-2 and TRBJ1-4; TRBD1 matches 10 bases. Losses at the gene ends were 5 bases for V and 8 bases for J; bases not matched to a gene: 5. The length of the CDR3 is 14 residues. Germline-derived CDR1 and CDR2 are SGHTA and FQGNSA. As DNA, the CDR3 is TGTGCCAGCAGCGGGGACAGGGGATACGAAAAACTGTTTTTT. Amino acids: CASSGDRGYEKLFF. The full variable domain, rest sourced from reference TRBV7-2 and TRBJ1-4, is GAGVSQSPSNKVTEKGKDVELRCDPISGHTALYWYRQSLGQGLEFLIYFQGNSAPDKSGLPSDRFSAERTGGSVSTLTIQRTQQEDSAVYLCASSGDRGYEKLFFGSGTQLSVL.

This chain's CDR3 is CASSLAPTSGAYNEQFF. DNA for the CDR3: TGTGCCAGCAGCTTAGCCCCGACTAGCGGGGCCTACAATGAGCAGTTCTTC. J is TRBJ2-1 and V is TRBV7-3, with 11 bases matching TRBD2. Germline trimming cut 2 bases from V and 2 bases from J; bases unmatched to any gene: 5. The CDR3 has 17 residues. Germline-derived CDR1 and CDR2 are SGHTA and FQGTGA.